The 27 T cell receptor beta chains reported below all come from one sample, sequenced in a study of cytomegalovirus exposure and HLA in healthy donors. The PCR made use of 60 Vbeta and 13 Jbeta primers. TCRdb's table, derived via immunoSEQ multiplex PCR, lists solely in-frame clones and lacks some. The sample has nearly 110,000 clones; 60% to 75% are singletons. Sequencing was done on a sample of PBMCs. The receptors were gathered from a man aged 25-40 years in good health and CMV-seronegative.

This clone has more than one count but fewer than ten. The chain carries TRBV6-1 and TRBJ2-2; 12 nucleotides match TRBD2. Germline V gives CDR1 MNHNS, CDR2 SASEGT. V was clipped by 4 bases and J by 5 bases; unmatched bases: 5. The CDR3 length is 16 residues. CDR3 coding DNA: TGTGCCAGCAGTGGACTAGCGGGAGAGGGGACCGGGGAGCTGTTTTTT. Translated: CASSGLAGEGTGELFF.

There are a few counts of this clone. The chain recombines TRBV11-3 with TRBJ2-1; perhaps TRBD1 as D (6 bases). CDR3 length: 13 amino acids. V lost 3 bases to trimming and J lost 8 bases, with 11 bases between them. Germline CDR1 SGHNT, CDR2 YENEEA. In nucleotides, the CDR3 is TGTGCCAGCAGCTTTCAGGGGCTCCATGAGCAGTTCTTC. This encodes CASSFQGLHEQFF.

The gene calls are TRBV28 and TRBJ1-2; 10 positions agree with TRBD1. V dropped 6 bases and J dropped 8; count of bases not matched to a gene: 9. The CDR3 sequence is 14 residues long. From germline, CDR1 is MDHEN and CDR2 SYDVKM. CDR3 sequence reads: CASSRHGTGAGYTF. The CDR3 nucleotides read TGTGCCAGCAGCCGCCATGGGACAGGGGCCGGCTACACCTTC.

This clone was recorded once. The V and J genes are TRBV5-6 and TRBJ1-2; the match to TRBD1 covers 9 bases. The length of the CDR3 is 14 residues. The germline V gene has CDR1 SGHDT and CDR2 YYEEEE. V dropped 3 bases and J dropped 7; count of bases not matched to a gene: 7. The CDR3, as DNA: TGTGCCAGCAGCTCTAACAGGGGGCGGAGTGGCTACACCTTC. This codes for CASSSNRGRSGYTF.

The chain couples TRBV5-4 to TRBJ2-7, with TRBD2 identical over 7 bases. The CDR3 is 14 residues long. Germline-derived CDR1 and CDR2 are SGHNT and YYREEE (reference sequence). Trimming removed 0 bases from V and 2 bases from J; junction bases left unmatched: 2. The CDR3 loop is CASSLAGGPYEQYF. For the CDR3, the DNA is TGTGCCAGCAGCTTGGCGGGAGGACCCTACGAGCAGTACTTC.

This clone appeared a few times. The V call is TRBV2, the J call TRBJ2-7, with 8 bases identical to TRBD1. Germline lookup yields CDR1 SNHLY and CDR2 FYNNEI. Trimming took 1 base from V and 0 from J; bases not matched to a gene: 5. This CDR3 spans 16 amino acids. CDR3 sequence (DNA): TGTGCCAGCAGTGAAGGCAGGGACAGGAACTCCTACGAGCAGTACTTC. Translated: CASSEGRDRNSYEQYF.

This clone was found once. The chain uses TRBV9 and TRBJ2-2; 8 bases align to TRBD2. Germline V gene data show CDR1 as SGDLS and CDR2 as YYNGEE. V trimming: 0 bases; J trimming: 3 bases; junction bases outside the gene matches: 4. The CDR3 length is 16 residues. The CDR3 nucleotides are TGTGCCAGCAGCGTAGATTCGCGGGAGGACACCGGGGAGCTGTTTTTT. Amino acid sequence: CASSVDSREDTGELFF.

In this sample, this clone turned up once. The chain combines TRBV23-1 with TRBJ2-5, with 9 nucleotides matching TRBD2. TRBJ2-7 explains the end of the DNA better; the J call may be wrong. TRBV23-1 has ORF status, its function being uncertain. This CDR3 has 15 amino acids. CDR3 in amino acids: CASSLQREDGYEQYF. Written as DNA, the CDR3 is TGCGCCAGCAGTCTGCAGCGGGAGGACGGGTACGAGCAGTACTTC.

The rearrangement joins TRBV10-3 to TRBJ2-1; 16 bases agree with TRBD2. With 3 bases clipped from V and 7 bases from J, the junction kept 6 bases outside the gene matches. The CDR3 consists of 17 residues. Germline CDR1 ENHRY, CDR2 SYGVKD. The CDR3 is CAISDPGLAGGQNEQFF. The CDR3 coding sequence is TGTGCCATCAGTGACCCGGGACTAGCGGGGGGGCAGAATGAGCAGTTCTTC.

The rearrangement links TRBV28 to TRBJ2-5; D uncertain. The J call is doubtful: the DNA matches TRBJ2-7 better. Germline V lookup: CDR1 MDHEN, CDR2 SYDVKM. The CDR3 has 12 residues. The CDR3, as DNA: TGTGCCAGCAGTTTCCCGGGTAACGAGCAGTACTTC. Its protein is CASSFPGNEQYF.

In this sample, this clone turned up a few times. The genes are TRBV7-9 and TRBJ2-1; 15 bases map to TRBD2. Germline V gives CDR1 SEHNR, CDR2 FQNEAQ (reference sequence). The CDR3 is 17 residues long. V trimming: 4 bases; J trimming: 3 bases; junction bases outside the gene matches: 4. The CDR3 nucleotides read TGTGCCAGCAGCTGGGGACTAGCGGGAGGAAACTACAATGAGCAGTTCTTC. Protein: CASSWGLAGGNYNEQFF.

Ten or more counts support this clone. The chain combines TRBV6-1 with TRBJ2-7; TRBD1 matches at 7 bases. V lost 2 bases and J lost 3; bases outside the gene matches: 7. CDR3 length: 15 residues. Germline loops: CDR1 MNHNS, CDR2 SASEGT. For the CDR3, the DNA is TGTGCCAGCAGTGAACGAGGGGGCAGCTACTACGAGCAGTACTTC. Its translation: CASSERGGSYYEQYF.

DNA for the CDR3: TGTGCCAGCAGCTTAGGGCCCCGAGGACAGGGGGCAGATACGCAGTATTTT. It encodes CASSLGPRGQGADTQYF. The chain recombines TRBV7-7 with TRBJ2-3, with 10 nucleotides matching TRBD1. The CDR3 is made up of 17 amino acids. Losses at the gene ends were 1 base for V and 4 bases for J; bases not matched to a gene: 8. The germline CDR1 and CDR2 sequences are SSHAT and FNYEAQ (reference sequence).

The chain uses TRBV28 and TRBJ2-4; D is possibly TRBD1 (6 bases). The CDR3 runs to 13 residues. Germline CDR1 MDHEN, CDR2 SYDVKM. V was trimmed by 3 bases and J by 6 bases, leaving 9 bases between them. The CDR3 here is CASSFGGLNIQYF. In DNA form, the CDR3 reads TGTGCCAGCAGTTTTGGGGGCTTAAACATTCAGTACTTC.

The CDR3, as DNA: TGTGCCAGCTCAGCCACAGGGGGCCGATACGAGCAGTACTTC. Amino acids: CASSATGGRYEQYF. This chain uses TRBV18 with TRBJ2-7, with 9 bases that match TRBD1. With V trimmed by 5 bases and J by 4 bases, 6 bases remained unmatched. Germline-derived CDR1 and CDR2 are KGHSH and LQKENI. The CDR3 spans 14 residues. Combining the CDR3 with reference TRBV18 and TRBJ2-7 gives the whole variable domain NAGVMQNPRHLVRRRGQEARLRCSPMKGHSHVYWYRQLPEEGLKFMVYLQKENIIDESGMPKERFSAEFPKEGPSILRIQQVVRGDSAAYFCASSATGGRYEQYFGPGTRLTVT.

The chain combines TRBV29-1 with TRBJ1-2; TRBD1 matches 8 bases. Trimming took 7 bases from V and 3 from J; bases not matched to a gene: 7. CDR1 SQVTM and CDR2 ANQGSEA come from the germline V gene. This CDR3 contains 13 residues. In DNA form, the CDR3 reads TGCAGCGGCTTGACAGGGGAGGACTATGGCTACACCTTC. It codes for CSGLTGEDYGYTF.

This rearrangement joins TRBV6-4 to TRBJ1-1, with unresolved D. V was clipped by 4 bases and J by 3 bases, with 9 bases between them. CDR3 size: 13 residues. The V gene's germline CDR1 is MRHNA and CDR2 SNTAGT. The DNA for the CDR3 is TGTGCCAGCAGTGCTTTCCGGGACACTGAAGCTTTCTTT. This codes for CASSAFRDTEAFF.

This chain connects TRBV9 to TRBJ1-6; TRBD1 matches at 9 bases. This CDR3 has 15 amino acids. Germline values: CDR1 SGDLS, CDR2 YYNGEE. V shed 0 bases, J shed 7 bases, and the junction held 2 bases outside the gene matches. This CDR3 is CASSVGDRVNSPLHF. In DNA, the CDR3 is TGTGCCAGCAGCGTAGGGGACAGGGTAAATTCACCCCTCCACTTT.

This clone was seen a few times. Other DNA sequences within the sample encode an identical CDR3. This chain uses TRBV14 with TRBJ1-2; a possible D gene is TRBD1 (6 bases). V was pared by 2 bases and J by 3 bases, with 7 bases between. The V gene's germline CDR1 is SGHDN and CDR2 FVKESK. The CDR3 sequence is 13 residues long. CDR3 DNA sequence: TGTGCCAGCAGCCAACAGGGGTACTATGGCTACACCTTC. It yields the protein CASSQQGYYGYTF.

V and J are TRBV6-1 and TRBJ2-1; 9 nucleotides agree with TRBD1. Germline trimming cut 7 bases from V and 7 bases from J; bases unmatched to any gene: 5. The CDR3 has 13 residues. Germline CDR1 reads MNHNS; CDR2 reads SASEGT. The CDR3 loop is CASKQGAQNEQFF. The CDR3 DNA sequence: TGTGCCAGCAAACAGGGGGCGCAGAATGAGCAGTTCTTC.

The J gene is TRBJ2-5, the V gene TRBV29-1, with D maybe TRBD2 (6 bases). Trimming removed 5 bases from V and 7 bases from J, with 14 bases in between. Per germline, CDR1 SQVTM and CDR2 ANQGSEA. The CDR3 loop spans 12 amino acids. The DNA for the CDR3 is TGCAGCGTTCCCCCTAGCGTAGGGACCCAGTACTTC. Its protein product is CSVPPSVGTQYF.

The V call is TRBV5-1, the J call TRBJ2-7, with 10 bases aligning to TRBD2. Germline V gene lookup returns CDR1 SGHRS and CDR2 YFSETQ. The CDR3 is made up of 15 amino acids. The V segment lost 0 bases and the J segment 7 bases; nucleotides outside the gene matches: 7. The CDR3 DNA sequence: TGCGCCAGCAGCTTGGCCACTAGCGGGACGGGGGAGCAGTACTTC. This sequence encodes CASSLATSGTGEQYF.

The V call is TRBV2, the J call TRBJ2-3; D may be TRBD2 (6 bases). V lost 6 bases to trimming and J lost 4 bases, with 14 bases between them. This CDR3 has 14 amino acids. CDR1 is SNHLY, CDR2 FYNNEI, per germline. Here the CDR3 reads CASRGFGGADTQYF. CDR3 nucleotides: TGTGCCAGCAGGGGTTTTGGAGGGGCAGATACGCAGTATTTT.

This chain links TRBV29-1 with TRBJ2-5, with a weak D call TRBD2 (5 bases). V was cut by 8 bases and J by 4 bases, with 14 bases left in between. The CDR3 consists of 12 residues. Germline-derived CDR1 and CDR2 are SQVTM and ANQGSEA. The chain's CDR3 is CSTARGPETQYF. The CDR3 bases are TGCAGCACCGCCAGAGGGCCAGAGACCCAGTACTTC.

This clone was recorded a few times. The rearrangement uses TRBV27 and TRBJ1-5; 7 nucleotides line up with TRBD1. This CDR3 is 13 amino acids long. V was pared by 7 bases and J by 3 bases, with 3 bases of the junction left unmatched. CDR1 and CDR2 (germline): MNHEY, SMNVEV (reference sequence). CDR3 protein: CASKGQNNQPQHF. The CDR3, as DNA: TGTGCCAGCAAGGGACAGAACAATCAGCCCCAGCATTTT.

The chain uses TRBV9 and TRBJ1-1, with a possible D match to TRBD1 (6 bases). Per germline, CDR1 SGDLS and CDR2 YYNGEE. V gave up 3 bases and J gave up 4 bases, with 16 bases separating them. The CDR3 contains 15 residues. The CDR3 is CASSAVSGGPTEAFF. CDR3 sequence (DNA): TGTGCCAGCAGCGCCGTCTCGGGGGGGCCCACTGAAGCTTTCTTT. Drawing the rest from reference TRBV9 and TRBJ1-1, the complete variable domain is DSGVTQTPKHLITATGQRVTLRCSPRSGDLSVYWYQQSLDQGLQFLIQYYNGEERAKGNILERFSAQQFPDLHSELNLSSLELGDSALYFCASSAVSGGPTEAFFGQGTRLTVV.

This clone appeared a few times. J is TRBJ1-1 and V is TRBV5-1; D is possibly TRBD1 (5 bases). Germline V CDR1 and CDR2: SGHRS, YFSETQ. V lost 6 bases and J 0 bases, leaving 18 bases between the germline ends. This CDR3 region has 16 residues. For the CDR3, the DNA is TGCGCCAGCAAGTCGGGGGACCCCGCCCTGAACACTGAAGCTTTCTTT. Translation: CASKSGDPALNTEAFF.